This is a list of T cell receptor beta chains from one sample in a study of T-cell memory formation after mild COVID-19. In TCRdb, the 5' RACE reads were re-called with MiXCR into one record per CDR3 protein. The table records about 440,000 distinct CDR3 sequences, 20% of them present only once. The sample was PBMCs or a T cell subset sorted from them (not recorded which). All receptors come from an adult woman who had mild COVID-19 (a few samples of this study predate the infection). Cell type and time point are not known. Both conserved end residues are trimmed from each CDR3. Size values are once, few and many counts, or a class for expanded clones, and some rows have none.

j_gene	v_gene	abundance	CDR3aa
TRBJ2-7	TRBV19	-	ASSILAGEIYEQY
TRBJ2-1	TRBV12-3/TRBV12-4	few	AIQFGARRG
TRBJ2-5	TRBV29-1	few	SVPGTGERETQY
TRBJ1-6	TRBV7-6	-	ASSHPGTGGNLH
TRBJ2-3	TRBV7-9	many	ASSLVTGTDTQY
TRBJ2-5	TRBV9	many	ASSVGGQPAQETQY
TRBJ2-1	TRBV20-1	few	SAPTGRMSSYNEQF
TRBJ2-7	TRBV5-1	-	ASSWTGDFYEQY
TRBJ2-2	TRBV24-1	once	ATSEMGNTGELF
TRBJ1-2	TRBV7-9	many	ASSKLAGQEFYGYT
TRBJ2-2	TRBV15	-	ATSSRQGGSGELF
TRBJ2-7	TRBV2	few	ASKVGSPYEQY
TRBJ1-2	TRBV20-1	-	SASGGLDYGYT
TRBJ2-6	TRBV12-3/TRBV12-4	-	ASTPGGSGANVLT
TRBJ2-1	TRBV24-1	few	ATAGPGQGNEQF
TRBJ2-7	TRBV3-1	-	ASSQRGSYEQY
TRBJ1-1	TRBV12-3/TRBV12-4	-	ASRVGQGNTEAF
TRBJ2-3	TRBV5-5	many	ASSWDWLSTDTQY
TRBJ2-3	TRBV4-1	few	ASSQVSLAGLVDTQY
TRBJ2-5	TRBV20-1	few	SASRARQDGTQY
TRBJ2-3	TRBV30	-	AWTLTGTSTDTQY
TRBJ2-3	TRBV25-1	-	ASQDSADTQY
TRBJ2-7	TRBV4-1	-	ASSQEASVYEQY
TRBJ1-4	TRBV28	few	ASTHSATNEKLF
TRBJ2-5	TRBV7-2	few	ASSKEPTGAAGTQY
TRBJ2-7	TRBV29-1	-	SAKTASYEQY
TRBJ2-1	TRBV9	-	ASSVLGRGGEGEQF
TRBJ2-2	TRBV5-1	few	ASSLVGTGNTGELF
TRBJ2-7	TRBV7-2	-	ASSSQGAKSNSYEQY
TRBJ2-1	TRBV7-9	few	ASSQDRAINEQF
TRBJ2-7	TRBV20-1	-	SATGTENYEQY
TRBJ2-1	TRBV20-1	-	SARDYGLAGINEQF
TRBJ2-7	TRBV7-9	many	ASSFPGQTYEQY
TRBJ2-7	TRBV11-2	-	ASTRGGSSYEQY
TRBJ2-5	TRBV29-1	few	SVTPSGGGIETQY
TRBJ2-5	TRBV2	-	ASDKGVETQY
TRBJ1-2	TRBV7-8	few	ASSLGQGSYYGYT
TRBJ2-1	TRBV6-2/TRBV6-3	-	ASSKRYSYNEQF
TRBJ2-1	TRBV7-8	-	ASSFPRREQF
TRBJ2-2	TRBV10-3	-	AILGQGATGELF
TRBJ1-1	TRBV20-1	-	SSRGRNPLMNTEAF
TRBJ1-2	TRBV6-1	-	ASSDLPHYGYT
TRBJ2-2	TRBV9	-	ASSVALSGGAETGELF
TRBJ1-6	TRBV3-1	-	ASSRTGVDSPLH
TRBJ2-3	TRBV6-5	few	ASSYSSGRKGFGPGADTQY
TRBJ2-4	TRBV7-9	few	ASSLTRDRDIQY
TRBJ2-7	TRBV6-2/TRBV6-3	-	ASSSGRVLDYEQY
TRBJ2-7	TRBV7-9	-	ASSLDRIQY
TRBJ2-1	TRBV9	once	ASSGTSGRMRSYNEQF